This TCR beta chain was observed in a study of T cells in Graves' hyperthyroidism and ophthalmopathy (dated by TCRdb to about 2019). Turning to the overall study: Peripheral blood samples were taken at the time of initial diagnosis, prior to any treatment. The paper describes TCR Vbeta CDR3 sequencing of 135 peripheral blood samples, made up of about 41 ophthalmopathy patients, more than 70 hyperthyroidism patients and 17 progressor patients. The 75 to 100 discovery patients were randomly split 7:3 into training and test sets. In roughly six Graves' hyperthyroidism patients, the study also compared T-cell repertoires from thyroid tissue with T-cell repertoires from blood. A discovery cohort of 95 to 100 patients, about 44 with Graves' ophthalmopathy and more than 55 with stable Graves' hyperthyroidism, was used to find distinguishing TCR V-J signatures. Following sampling, methimazole starting at 30 mg daily was given to hyperthyroidism patients, and high-dose intravenous methylprednisolone was given to ophthalmopathy patients. Whether ophthalmopathy could be predicted prospectively was tested in an independent validation cohort made up of some 20 hyperthyroidism patients plus 17 patients who later progressed to ophthalmopathy.

CDR1 and CDR2, per the germline V gene, are MNHNS and SASEGT. Including the terminal cysteine and phenylalanine, the CDR3 comprises 12 residues. Here the CDR3 DNA is all that survives: 36 bases in frame from base 1. V lost 5 bases and J lost 11 bases; the stretch between them is 15 bases long. Study-wide conclusions, independent of this receptor: During validation, the model predicted progression to ophthalmopathy a median of approximately 7 months ahead of onset, with 60% to 71% sensitivity and more than 72% specificity. A model built on a 13 V-J signature distinguished ophthalmopathy from stable hyperthyroidism, reaching 87.88% sensitivity and about 81% specificity in cross-validation and 80%/75% in testing. No statistical method was used to fix the sample size in advance, and group allocation was not hidden from the investigators. Most expanded thyroid clonotypes (frequency above 0.001) were also detected in blood, a finding suggesting that blood repertoires may reflect thyroid immune responses.

Stable Graves' hyperthyroidism was defined as the absence of progression to ophthalmopathy over 18 months of follow-up. The hyperthyroidism patients were between 18 and 65 years old and newly diagnosed, with a disease duration of less than 2 months. The study excluded patients with uncontrolled infections, other autoimmune diseases, pregnancy or lactation. Diagnoses were based on clinical symptoms, serum thyroxine and TRAb, thyroid ultrasound and orbital computed tomography. PBMCs were isolated from about 10 ml of fresh peripheral blood by Ficoll-Paque density gradient centrifugation. Trizol reagent was used to extract total RNA, and RNA quality was then checked on an Agilent 2100 Bioanalyzer. The TCR beta CDR3 regions were amplified from RNA transcripts. The TCR CDR3 was subjected to a first round of RT-PCR using the HTBI primer set and the Qiagen OneStep RT-PCR kit. The libraries were constructed in a second round of multiplex PCR and then size-selected and purified. Sequencing of the libraries was done on an Illumina HiSeq2000 using paired-end 100 bp reads. In the authors' own workflow: Raw data were processed with SOAPnuke, discarding reads with adapters, uncalled bases, mean Phred below 15, or no exact constant-primer or identifier match. High-quality paired reads were merged with COPE v1.2.5, and unique nucleotide sequences were defined as clonotypes. Clonotypes were aligned to IMGT TRBV, TRBD and TRBJ reference segments using MiTCR v1.1. Only V-J combinations with frequency above 0.0001, covering 99% to 99.2% of repertoires, were analysed. The TCS score was defined as F50 (clonal expansion) divided by E x V (chaos), with BLOSUM62-based TCRdist calculated between CDR3 peptides within each V-J. Welch's t-statistics and random forest reduced around 550 V-J features to 10 to 15, which were used in a naive Bayes classifier (R e1071). TCRdb reran the public reads through fastp at Q25 and MiXCR, keeping productive beta chains. Duplicate CDR3 protein sequences are folded into a single record with the most common DNA and genes. TCRdb assigned the V and J calls; the authors' analysis was not used. This sample comprises about 380,000 distinct CDR3 sequences, about 15% of them detected only once. The ten largest clones add up to roughly 9.6% of the sample.

With respect to this clonotype: Its antigen is still unknown. Within one base of it there is no much larger clone, and no base qualities were kept.

This TCR was recovered from a woman aged 60-75 years with Graves' hyperthyroidism. The sequence joins TRBV6-1 to TRBJ1-1; TRBD1 is a possible D gene, resting on 6 matching bases. The sequencing input was blood. The CDR3 has the sequence CASSPNRAGAFF. The nucleotide sequence reads TGTGCCAGCAGTCCTAACAGGGCGGGTGCTTTCTTT.